The 13 T cell receptor beta chains in this list originate from one sample, sequenced in a study of T cell responses to AZD1222 COVID-19 vaccine (dated by TCRdb to about 2021). Receptors were amplified or captured by the immunoSEQ multiplex PCR assay. TCRdb's version of the immuneACCESS table is confined to in-frame rearrangements and falls short of the full clone set. An unresolved V gene accounts for under half of the shortfall where checked; the remainder is of unknown origin. The sample table shows under 200,000 clones, and around 94% are seen once. Clones ranked in the top ten supply about 0.64% of the sample. The time point tag for this specimen amounts to: baseline before first vaccination. Sequencing was performed on peripheral blood, taken on day 0 of AZD1222 vaccination. All receptors derive from an adult in good health.

This chain uses TRBV27 with TRBJ2-1; no reliable D call. CDR3 length: 15 residues. Germline assignment: CDR1 MNHEY and CDR2 SMNVEV (reference sequence). The V and J ends lost 4 bases and 8 bases respectively, with 18 bases between them. CDR3: CASSSVVSRYDEQFF. CDR3 DNA: TGTGCCAGCAGTTCGGTGGTCAGTCGATATGATGAGCAGTTCTTC.

The rearrangement joins TRBV5-8 to TRBJ1-5, with TRBD1 identical over 9 bases. After removal of 1 base from V and 3 bases from J, the junction contained 2 bases not matched to a gene. CDR1 and CDR2 from the germline V gene are SGHTS and YDEGEE. The CDR3 contains 15 residues. The CDR3 DNA reads as TGTGCCAGCAGCTTGACAGGGGGCCCCAATCAGCCCCAGCATTTT. Protein product: CASSLTGGPNQPQHF.

This chain uses TRBV21-1 with TRBJ1-5; the D segment call TRBD1 is taken from the table without a DNA check. TRBV21-1 is annotated as a pseudogene. The CDR3 is made up of 19 amino acids. The CDR3 region is CASSKTRGRGVVSNQPQHF. The CDR3 DNA reads TGTGCCAGCAGCAAAACGAGGGGGCGCGGGGTGGTTAGCAATCAGCCCCAGCATTTT.

The chain recombines TRBV19 with TRBJ2-3; TRBD1 agrees at 9 bases. Losses at the gene ends were 10 bases for V and 1 base for J; bases not matched to a gene: 3. Germline CDR1 LNHDA, CDR2 SQIVND (reference sequence). This CDR3 has 13 amino acids. In DNA, the CDR3 is TGTGCCATCCGGGACAGGGGCACAGATACGCAGTATTTT. Its protein is CAIRDRGTDTQYF.

The chain joins TRBV19 to TRBJ2-3; 9 nucleotides match TRBD2. Germline V gene lookup returns CDR1 LNHDA and CDR2 SQIVND (reference sequence). V was pared by 3 bases and J by 6 bases, with 4 bases of the junction left unmatched. This CDR3 contains 14 residues. The CDR3 sequence is CASSIGLAGDTQYF. The CDR3 DNA sequence: TGTGCCAGTAGTATCGGGCTAGCGGGGGATACGCAGTATTTT.

The chain couples TRBV7-2 to TRBJ2-5, with no clear D. The V end was cut by 7 bases, the J end by 1 base, with 10 bases between. Germline CDR1 and CDR2: SGHTA and FQGNSA. There are 13 residues in the CDR3. DNA of the CDR3: TGTGCCAGCAAACCGTTCACCCAAGAGACCCAGTACTTC. It encodes CASKPFTQETQYF.

CDR3 DNA sequence: TGTGCCAGCAGCAAGGCAGGCAACACCGGGGAGCTGTTTTTT. As protein: CASSKAGNTGELFF. The V and J genes are TRBV7-8 and TRBJ2-2, with D uncertain. Germline V gives CDR1 SGHVS, CDR2 FQNEAQ. Trimming stripped 5 bases from V and 2 bases from J, with 9 bases between. The CDR3 loop spans 14 amino acids.

This chain links TRBV29-1 with TRBJ2-2; D remains ambiguous. The CDR3 spans 13 residues. V gave up 5 bases and J gave up 1 base, with 8 bases separating them. The germline V gene encodes CDR1 SQVTM and CDR2 ANQGSEA. CDR3 amino acids: CSVRPMNTGELFF. Written as DNA, the CDR3 is TGCAGCGTTCGACCAATGAACACCGGGGAGCTGTTTTTT.

The genes are TRBV19 and TRBJ1-3; 9 bases are shared with TRBD1. Looked up from germline, CDR1 is LNHDA and CDR2 is SQIVND (reference sequence). V lost 9 bases, J lost 8 bases, and 5 bases stayed unmatched. This CDR3 comprises 12 residues. CDR3 nucleotide sequence: TGTGCCAGCCTGGACAGGGGCGACACCATATATTTT. Amino acid sequence: CASLDRGDTIYF.

Written as DNA, the CDR3 is TGTGCCAGCAGCCAGGACCCCACGACAGATACGCAGTATTTT. It encodes CASSQDPTTDTQYF. This chain joins TRBV11-2 and TRBJ2-3; D is ambiguous. The V gene lost 5 bases and the J gene lost 3 bases, with 12 bases spanning the gap. This CDR3 contains 14 residues. The V gene's germline CDR1 is SGHAT and CDR2 FQNNGV.

This chain uses TRBV28 with TRBJ1-2; D is uncertain. With 10 bases removed from V and 3 bases from J, the gap between germline ends came to 21 bases. The CDR3 covers 15 residues. Germline CDR1 is MDHEN and CDR2 is SYDVKM. The CDR3 is CATQGGGRVDYGYTF. CDR3 nucleotides: TGTGCCACCCAAGGTGGAGGGAGAGTAGACTATGGCTACACCTTC.

The V call is TRBV19, the J call TRBJ2-1; TRBD2 matches at 9 bases. This CDR3 is 15 amino acids long. The germline gives CDR1 LNHDA, CDR2 SQIVND (reference sequence). The junction had 5 bases not matched to a gene; V was cut back by 3 bases and J by 5 bases. The CDR3: CASSIKLAGNNEQFF. CDR3 sequence (DNA): TGTGCCAGTAGTATTAAGCTAGCGGGGAACAATGAGCAGTTCTTC.

This chain's CDR3 is CASRRDMSNYGYTF. The CDR3 nucleotides read TGTGCCAGCAGACGAGACATGTCTAACTATGGCTACACCTTC. The chain is built from TRBV2 and TRBJ1-2; D call uncertain. The germline V gene encodes CDR1 SNHLY and CDR2 FYNNEI. The length of the CDR3 is 14 residues. V lost 6 bases to trimming and J lost 0 bases, with 11 bases between them.